These T cell receptor beta chains were read from a single sample in a study of blood T cell dynamics during melanoma immunotherapy. The protocol was immunoSEQ multiplex PCR, while the TCRdb copy is restricted to in-frame clones and leaves out a portion. The repertoire includes more than 13,000 clones, 80% to 95% of them detected once, and around 0.99% sits in the top ten. Sequencing used blood, obtained from a patient treated with checkpoint blockade. These TCRs come from a human donor with melanoma. CDR3s include the opening cysteine and the closing phenylalanine or tryptophan. Size values are once, few and many counts, or a class for expanded clones, and some rows have none.

j_call v_call cdr3_length clone_size cdr3_aa
TRBJ2-3 TRBV7-9 12 NA CASSLHTDTQYF
TRBJ2-1 TRBV5-1 16 NA CASSLPSLAALNEQFF
TRBJ2-4 TRBV6-5 14 NA CASRPGTGNNIQYF
TRBJ2-5 TRBV7-9 13 once CASSRLAGETQYF
TRBJ2-1 TRBV7-3 16 NA CASSVYRTGVNDEQFF
TRBJ2-7 TRBV11-1 14 once CASSRGLDEYEQYF
TRBJ2-3 TRBV5-5 16 once CASSSLSTPRADTQYF
TRBJ2-3 TRBV4-1 15 NA CASSQAGTAVDTQYF
TRBJ1-6 TRBV5-1 14 once CASSTQGGNSPLHF
TRBJ1-2 TRBV6-5 13 NA CASSSPIDYGYTF
TRBJ2-7 TRBV7-9 13 once CASSSTGTYEQYF
TRBJ1-3 TRBV5-1 13 NA CASSPRTGNTIYF
NA TRBV7-3 15 NA CASSMTSGGSYEQYF
TRBJ1-1 TRBV5-1 15 NA CASSLAQGSGTEAFF
TRBJ1-1 TRBV19 13 NA CASSFGRMEVPFF
TRBJ2-6 TRBV9 18 NA CASSAGLGLFTGANVLTF
TRBJ2-5 TRBV19 17 NA CASSPRTSGSLLETQYF
TRBJ2-3 TRBV7-3 16 NA CASSLPNRGLTDTQYF
TRBJ1-1 TRBV7-8 15 NA CASSKQRGPATEAFF
TRBJ2-1 TRBV6-6 15 NA CASRSTSGRGGEQFF
TRBJ2-1 TRBV5-1 17 NA CASSLVGARGITDEQFF
TRBJ2-2 TRBV2 14 NA CASSVGQGYGELFF
NA TRBV11-1 12 NA CASSPQFGEQYF
TRBJ2-3 TRBV5-1 14 NA CASSSGWGTDTQYF
TRBJ2-2 TRBV5-1 15 NA CASSGGQLNTGELFF
TRBJ2-2 TRBV19 13 once CASSYRNTGELFF
TRBJ1-5 TRBV7-9 18 NA CASSLVMGPDDGSRPQHF
NA TRBV4-1 15 NA CASSQAGTFGGELFF
TRBJ1-2 TRBV5-5 14 NA CASSLADFYYGYTF
TRBJ2-7 TRBV6-5 14 NA CASSYGAESNEQYF
TRBJ2-3 TRBV14 16 NA CASRSGLAGPTDTQYF
TRBJ1-5 TRBV6-6 14 few CASRQRQGDQPQHF
TRBJ1-3 TRBV4-1 15 NA CASSQEGAPGNTIYF
TRBJ2-3 TRBV5-3 17 NA CARSLAPRGGHTDTQYF
TRBJ2-1 TRBV6-5 14 NA CASRRGGAYGEQFF
TRBJ2-7 TRBV7-8 15 NA CASSQTSGGSYEQYF
TRBJ2-1 TRBV4-2 18 NA CASSQLGTSGSSYNEQFF
TRBJ2-3 TRBV19 18 NA CASRKPGLAGGATDTQYF
TRBJ2-7 TRBV27 17 NA CASSLRTPPSSTREQYF
TRBJ1-1 TRBV28 16 NA CASRELVGQLGTEAFF
TRBJ1-5 TRBV5-6 12 NA CASSLAGQPQHF
TRBJ1-2 TRBV19 15 NA CASSPQGAENYGYTF